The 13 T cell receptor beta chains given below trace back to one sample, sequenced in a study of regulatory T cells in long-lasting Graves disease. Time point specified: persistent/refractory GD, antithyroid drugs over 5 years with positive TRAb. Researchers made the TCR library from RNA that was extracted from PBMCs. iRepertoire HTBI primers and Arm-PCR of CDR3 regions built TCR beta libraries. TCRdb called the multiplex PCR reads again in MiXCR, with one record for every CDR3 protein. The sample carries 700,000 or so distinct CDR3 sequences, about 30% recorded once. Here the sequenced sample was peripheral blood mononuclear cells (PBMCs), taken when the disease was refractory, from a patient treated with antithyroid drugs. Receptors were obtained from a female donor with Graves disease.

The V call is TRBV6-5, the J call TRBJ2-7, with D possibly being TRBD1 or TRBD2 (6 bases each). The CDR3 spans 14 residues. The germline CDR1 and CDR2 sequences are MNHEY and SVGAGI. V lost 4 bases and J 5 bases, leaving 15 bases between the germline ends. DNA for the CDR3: TGTGCCAGCAGTTCCTACAACGGGGGCCACGAGCAGTACTTC. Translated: CASSSYNGGHEQYF.

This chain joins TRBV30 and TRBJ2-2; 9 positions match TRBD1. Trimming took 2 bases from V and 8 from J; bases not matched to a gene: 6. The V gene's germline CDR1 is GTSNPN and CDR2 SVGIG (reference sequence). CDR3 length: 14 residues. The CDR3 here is CAWSLGTGTGELFF. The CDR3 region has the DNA TGTGCCTGGAGTCTTGGGACAGGGACTGGGGAGCTGTTTTTT.

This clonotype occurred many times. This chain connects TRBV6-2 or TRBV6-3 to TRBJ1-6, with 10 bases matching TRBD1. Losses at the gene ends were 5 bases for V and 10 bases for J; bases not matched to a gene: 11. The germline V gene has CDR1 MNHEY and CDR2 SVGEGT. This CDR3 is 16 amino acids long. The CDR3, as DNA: TGTGCCAGCAGTGAACGCGCCGGGACAGGGGACTCACCCCTCCACTTT. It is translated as CASSERAGTGDSPLHF.

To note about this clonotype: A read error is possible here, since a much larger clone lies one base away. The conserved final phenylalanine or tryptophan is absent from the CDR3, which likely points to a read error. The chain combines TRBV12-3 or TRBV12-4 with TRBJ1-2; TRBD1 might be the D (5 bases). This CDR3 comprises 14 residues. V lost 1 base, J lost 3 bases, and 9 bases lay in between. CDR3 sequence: CASSLGAGHYGYTS. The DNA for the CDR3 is TGTGCCAGCAGTTTAGGGGCAGGGCACTATGGCTACACCTCC.

The CDR3 DNA is TGCAGTGCTTTGGGACAGGGCGAAAGGAGCTACACCTTC. Its translation: CSALGQGERSYTF. The V gene is TRBV20-1, the J gene TRBJ1-2, with 9 bases aligning to TRBD1. This CDR3 spans 13 amino acids. Germline V CDR1 and CDR2: DFQATT, SNEGSKA (reference sequence). The V and J ends lost 5 bases and 9 bases, in that order; junction bases with no gene match: 10.

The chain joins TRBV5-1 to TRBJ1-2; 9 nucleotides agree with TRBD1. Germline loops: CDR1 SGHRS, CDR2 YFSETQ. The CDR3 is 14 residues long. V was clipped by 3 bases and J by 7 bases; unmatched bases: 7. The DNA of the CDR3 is TGCGCCAGCAGCTCGACAGGGGGACCGACTGGCTACACCTTC. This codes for CASSSTGGPTGYTF.

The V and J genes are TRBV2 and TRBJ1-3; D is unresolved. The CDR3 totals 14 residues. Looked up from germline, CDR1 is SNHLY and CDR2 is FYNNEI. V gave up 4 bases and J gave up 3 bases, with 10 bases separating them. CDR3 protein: CASSASSVGNTIYF. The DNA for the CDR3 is TGTGCCAGCAGTGCATCTAGTGTTGGAAACACCATATATTTT. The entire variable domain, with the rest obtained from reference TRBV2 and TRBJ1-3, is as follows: EPEVTQTPSHQVTQMGQEVILRCVPISNHLYFYWYRQILGQKVEFLVSFYNNEISEKSEIFDDQFSVERPDGSNFTLKIRSTKLEDSAMYFCASSASSVGNTIYFGEGSWLTVV.

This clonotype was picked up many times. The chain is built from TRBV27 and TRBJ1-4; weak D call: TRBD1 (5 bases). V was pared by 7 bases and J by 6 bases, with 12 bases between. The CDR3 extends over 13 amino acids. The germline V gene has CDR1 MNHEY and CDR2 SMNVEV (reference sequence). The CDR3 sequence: CASKYGGDEKLFF. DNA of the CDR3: TGTGCCAGCAAGTACGGGGGAGATGAAAAACTGTTTTTT.

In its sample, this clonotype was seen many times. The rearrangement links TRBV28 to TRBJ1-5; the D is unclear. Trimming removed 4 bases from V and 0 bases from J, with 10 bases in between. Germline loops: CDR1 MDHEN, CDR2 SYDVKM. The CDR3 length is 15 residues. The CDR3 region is CASSSKGVSNQPQHF. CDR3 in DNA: TGTGCCAGCAGTTCCAAAGGAGTTAGCAATCAGCCCCAGCATTTT.

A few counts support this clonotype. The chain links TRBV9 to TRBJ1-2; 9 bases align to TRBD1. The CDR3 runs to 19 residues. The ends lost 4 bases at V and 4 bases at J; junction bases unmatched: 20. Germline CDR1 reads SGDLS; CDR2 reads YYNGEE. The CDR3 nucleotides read TGTGCCAGCAGCCCCGAGCTTTGGGGGACAGGGAACGTTGCCTATGGCTACACCTTC. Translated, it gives CASSPELWGTGNVAYGYTF.

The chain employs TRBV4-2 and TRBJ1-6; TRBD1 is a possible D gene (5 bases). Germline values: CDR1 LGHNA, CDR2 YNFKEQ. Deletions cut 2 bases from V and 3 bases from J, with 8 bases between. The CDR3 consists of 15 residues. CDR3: CASSQQTDYNSPLHF. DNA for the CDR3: TGTGCCAGCAGCCAACAGACAGACTATAATTCACCCCTCCACTTT.

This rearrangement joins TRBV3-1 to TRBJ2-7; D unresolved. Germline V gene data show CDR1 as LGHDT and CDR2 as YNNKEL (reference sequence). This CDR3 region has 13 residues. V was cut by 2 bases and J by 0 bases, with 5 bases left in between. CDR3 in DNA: TGTGCCAGCAGCCAAAGGGACTCCTACGAGCAGTACTTC. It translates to CASSQRDSYEQYF.

For the CDR3, the DNA is TGTGCCAGTACAGTCTCCTATAATTCACCCCTCCACTTT. It is translated as CASTVSYNSPLHF. The chain couples TRBV6-1 to TRBJ1-6; D call uncertain. Trimming left V 9 bases short and J 0 bases short, with 6 bases between. The CDR3 totals 13 residues. Germline V gene lookup returns CDR1 MNHNS and CDR2 SASEGT.